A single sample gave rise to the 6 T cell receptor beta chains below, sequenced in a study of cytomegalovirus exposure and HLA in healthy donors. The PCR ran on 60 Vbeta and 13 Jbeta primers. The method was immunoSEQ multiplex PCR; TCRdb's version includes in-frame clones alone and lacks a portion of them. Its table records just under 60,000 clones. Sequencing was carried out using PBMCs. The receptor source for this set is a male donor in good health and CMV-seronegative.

Written as DNA, the CDR3 is TGTGCCAGCAGCCAAACCTCCCAGGGAAGGCAGTACTTC. Protein: CASSQTSQGRQYF. The chain combines TRBV7-3 with TRBJ2-7, with a possible D match to TRBD1 (5 bases). The germline V and J ends were trimmed by 5 bases and 9 bases, with 17 bases remaining between them. This CDR3 spans 13 amino acids. Germline CDR1 is SGHTA and CDR2 is FQGTGA. The whole variable domain, remainder taken from reference TRBV7-3 and TRBJ2-7, is GAGVSQTPSNKVTEKGKYVELRCDPISGHTALYWYRQSLGQGPEFLIYFQGTGAADDSGLPNDRFFAVRPEGSVSTLKIQRTERGDSAVYLCASSQTSQGRQYFGPGTRLTVT.

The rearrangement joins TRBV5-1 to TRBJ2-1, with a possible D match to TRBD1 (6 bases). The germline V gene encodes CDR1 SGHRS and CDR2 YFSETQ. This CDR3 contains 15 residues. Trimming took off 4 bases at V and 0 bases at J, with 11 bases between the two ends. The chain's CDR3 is CASSPGTYSYNEQFF. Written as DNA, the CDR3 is TGCGCCAGCAGCCCCGGGACATACTCCTACAATGAGCAGTTCTTC.

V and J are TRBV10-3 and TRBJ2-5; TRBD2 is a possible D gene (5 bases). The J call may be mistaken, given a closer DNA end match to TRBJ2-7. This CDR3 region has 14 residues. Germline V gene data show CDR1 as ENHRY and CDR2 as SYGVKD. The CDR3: CAIHPETGEGEQYF. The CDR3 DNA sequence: TGTGCCATCCACCCTGAGACTGGCGAGGGCGAGCAGTACTTC.

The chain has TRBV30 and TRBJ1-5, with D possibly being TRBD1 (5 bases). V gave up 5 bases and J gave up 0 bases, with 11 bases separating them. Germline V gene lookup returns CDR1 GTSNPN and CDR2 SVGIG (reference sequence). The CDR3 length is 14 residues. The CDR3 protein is CAWGTTVSNQPQHF. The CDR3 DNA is TGTGCCTGGGGCACGACAGTTAGCAATCAGCCCCAGCATTTT.

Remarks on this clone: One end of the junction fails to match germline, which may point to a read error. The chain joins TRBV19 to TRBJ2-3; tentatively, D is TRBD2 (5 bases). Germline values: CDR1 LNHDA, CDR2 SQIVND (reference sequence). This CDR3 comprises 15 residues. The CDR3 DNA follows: TGTGCCAGTAGTCCCCTAGGAGGCCCCACAGATAAGCAGTATTTT. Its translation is CASSPLGGPTDKQYF.

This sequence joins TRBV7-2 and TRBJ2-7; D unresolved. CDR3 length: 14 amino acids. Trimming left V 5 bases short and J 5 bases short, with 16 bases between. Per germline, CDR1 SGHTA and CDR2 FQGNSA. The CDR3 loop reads CASSLGTPPHEQYF. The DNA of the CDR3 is TGTGCCAGCAGCCTCGGTACGCCACCCCACGAGCAGTACTTC. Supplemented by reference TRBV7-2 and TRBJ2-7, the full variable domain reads GAGVSQSPSNKVTEKGKDVELRCDPISGHTALYWYRQSLGQGLEFLIYFQGNSAPDKSGLPSDRFSAERTGGSVSTLTIQRTQQEDSAVYLCASSLGTPPHEQYFGPGTRLTVT.